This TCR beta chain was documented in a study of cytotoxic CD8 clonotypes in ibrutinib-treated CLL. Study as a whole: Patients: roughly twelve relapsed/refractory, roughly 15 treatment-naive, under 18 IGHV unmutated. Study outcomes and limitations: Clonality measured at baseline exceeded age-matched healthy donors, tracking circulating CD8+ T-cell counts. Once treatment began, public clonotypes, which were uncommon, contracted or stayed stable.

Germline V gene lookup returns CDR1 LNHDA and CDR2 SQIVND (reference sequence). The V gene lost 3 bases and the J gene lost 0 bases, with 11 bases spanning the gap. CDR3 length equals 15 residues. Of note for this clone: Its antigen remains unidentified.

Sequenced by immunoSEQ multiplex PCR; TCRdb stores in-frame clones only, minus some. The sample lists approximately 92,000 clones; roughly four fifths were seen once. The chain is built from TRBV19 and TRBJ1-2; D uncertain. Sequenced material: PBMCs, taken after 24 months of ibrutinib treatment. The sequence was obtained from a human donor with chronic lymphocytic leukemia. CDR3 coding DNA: TGTGCCAGTAGTATCCGATCGGACGCTAACTATGGCTACACCTTC. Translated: CASSIRSDANYGYTF.